Each of the 13 T cell receptor beta chains below was sequenced from the same sample in a study of PD-L1 blockade in urothelial cancer. Produced via immunoSEQ multiplex PCR; TCRdb's table is partial and in-frame only. This sample yields about 22,000 clones, of which around 91% are seen a single time; about 11% belongs to the top ten. Specified time point: peripheral blood 6 weeks after treatment start. This material consisted of PBMCs, taken around atezolizumab (anti-PD-L1) treatment. These receptors all come from a woman between 55 and 75 years old with urothelial cancer.

This clone is termed medium-sized (0.01 to 0.1%). The gene calls are TRBV10-3 and TRBJ1-2; 9 positions agree with TRBD1. This CDR3 is built from 15 residues. Germline V lookup: CDR1 ENHRY, CDR2 SYGVKD. V dropped 5 bases and J dropped 7; count of bases not matched to a gene: 11. CDR3 residues: CAISPGGTGSGGYTF. CDR3 DNA sequence: TGTGCCATCAGTCCCGGCGGGACAGGGTCAGGTGGCTACACCTTC.

J is TRBJ2-7 and V is TRBV29-1, with D possibly being TRBD1 (6 bases). The CDR3 covers 13 residues. Trimming removed 4 bases from V and 3 bases from J, with 13 bases in between. The germline CDR1 and CDR2 sequences are SQVTM and ANQGSEA. The CDR3 DNA follows: TGCAGCGTTGGGGGCTCAGGGGACTACGAGCAGTACTTC. Encoded protein: CSVGGSGDYEQYF.

The J gene is TRBJ2-7, the V gene TRBV2; possibly TRBD1 for D (6 bases). Germline-derived CDR1 and CDR2 are SNHLY and FYNNEI. The V end lost 4 bases, the J end lost 2 bases, and 12 bases lay between the germline ends. The CDR3 length is 14 residues. The CDR3 region has the DNA TGTGCCAGCAGTGGGACAGAGGGAACCTACGAGCAGTACTTC. It codes for CASSGTEGTYEQYF.

A single count supports this clone. The rearrangement links TRBV6-5 to TRBJ1-2; TRBD1 matches 9 bases. Germline CDR1 and CDR2: MNHEY and SVGAGI. Trimming took 6 bases from V and 3 from J; bases not matched to a gene: 5. The CDR3 totals 14 residues. The CDR3 region is CASRRTGAYYGYTF. The CDR3 DNA follows: TGTGCCAGCAGACGGACAGGGGCTTACTATGGCTACACCTTC.

The chain employs TRBV7-9 and TRBJ2-6; tentative D call: TRBD1 (5 bases). From germline, CDR1 is SEHNR and CDR2 FQNEAQ (reference sequence). The CDR3 is 15 amino acids. Trimming took 9 bases from V and 1 from J, leaving 13 bases between them. CDR3 DNA: TGTGCCAGTTCCCAGGGAAGGTCTGGGGCCAACGTCCTGACTTTC. Protein: CASSQGRSGANVLTF.

The chain carries TRBV7-9 and TRBJ2-7; 7 bases match TRBD1. There are 12 residues in the CDR3. Germline-derived CDR1 and CDR2 are SEHNR and FQNEAQ (reference sequence). With V trimmed by 5 bases and J by 7 bases, 5 bases remained unmatched. This CDR3 reads CASSRQGSEQYF. The DNA of the CDR3 is TGTGCCAGCAGCAGACAGGGAAGTGAGCAGTACTTC.

Concerning this clone: Other DNA sequences in this specimen translate into the identical CDR3. The genes are TRBV19 and TRBJ2-7, with 7 positions matching TRBD1. The CDR3 extends over 14 amino acids. Germline V gene lookup returns CDR1 LNHDA and CDR2 SQIVND (reference sequence). Trimming at V came to 4 bases and at J to 4 bases, leaving 7 bases not matched to a gene. CDR3 in DNA: TGTGCCAGTAGTAGCCGGGACAGAGGGTACGAGCAGTACTTC. Its translation is CASSSRDRGYEQYF.

The rearrangement links TRBV18 to TRBJ1-2; 11 nucleotides line up with TRBD1. The germline gives CDR1 KGHSH, CDR2 LQKENI. This CDR3 spans 17 amino acids. V lost 2 bases and J lost 0; bases outside the gene matches: 5. CDR3 DNA sequence: TGTGCCAGCTCACCATCCGGGACAGGGGGTACTAACTATGGCTACACCTTC. Translation gives CASSPSGTGGTNYGYTF.

V gene TRBV5-6 combines with J gene TRBJ1-5; TRBD1 matches at 8 bases. Per germline, CDR1 SGHDT and CDR2 YYEEEE. This CDR3 contains 15 residues. Trimming cost V 4 bases and J 4 bases; bases outside gene matches: 7. CDR3 protein: CASSGQGLQNQPQHF. Written as DNA, the CDR3 is TGTGCCAGCAGCGGACAGGGTTTGCAGAATCAGCCCCAGCATTTT.

The gene calls are TRBV18 and TRBJ1-1; unclear D gene. In germline, CDR1 is KGHSH, CDR2 LQKENI. The CDR3 loop spans 15 amino acids. Trimming removed 0 bases from V and 4 bases from J, with 12 bases in between. This CDR3 reads CASSPPLRLLTEAFF. Here the CDR3 DNA reads TGTGCCAGCTCACCACCACTCAGGTTGCTCACTGAAGCTTTCTTT.

This clone was seen once. The chain employs TRBV19 and TRBJ1-5; TRBD1 matches at 7 bases. The CDR3 is 15 residues long. Germline V lookup: CDR1 LNHDA, CDR2 SQIVND (reference sequence). Trimming cost V 3 bases and J 3 bases; bases outside gene matches: 5. CDR3 sequence: CASSIRGPVNQPQHF. CDR3 coding DNA: TGTGCCAGTAGTATTAGGGGGCCCGTCAATCAGCCCCAGCATTTT.

The CDR3 coding sequence is TGTGCCAGCAGCTTCATCGGGAGGATCACAGATACGCAGTATTTT. It codes for CASSFIGRITDTQYF. This chain uses TRBV5-4 with TRBJ2-3; the match to TRBD2 covers 7 bases. V lost 2 bases to trimming and J lost 2 bases; unmatched junction nucleotides: 5. The germline CDR1 and CDR2 sequences are SGHNT and YYREEE (reference sequence). The CDR3 runs to 15 residues.

The chain couples TRBV7-2 to TRBJ2-3; no firm D call. The CDR3 extends over 12 amino acids. CDR1 is SGHTA and CDR2 is FQGNSA in the germline V gene. V dropped 5 bases and J dropped 7 bases, with 10 bases sitting between them. CDR3 amino acids: CASSPIQNTQYF. As DNA, the CDR3 is TGTGCCAGCAGCCCTATCCAAAATACGCAGTATTTT. Full variable domain (remainder filled in from reference TRBV7-2 and TRBJ2-3): GAGVSQSPSNKVTEKGKDVELRCDPISGHTALYWYRQSLGQGLEFLIYFQGNSAPDKSGLPSDRFSAERTGGSVSTLTIQRTQQEDSAVYLCASSPIQNTQYFGPGTRLTVL.